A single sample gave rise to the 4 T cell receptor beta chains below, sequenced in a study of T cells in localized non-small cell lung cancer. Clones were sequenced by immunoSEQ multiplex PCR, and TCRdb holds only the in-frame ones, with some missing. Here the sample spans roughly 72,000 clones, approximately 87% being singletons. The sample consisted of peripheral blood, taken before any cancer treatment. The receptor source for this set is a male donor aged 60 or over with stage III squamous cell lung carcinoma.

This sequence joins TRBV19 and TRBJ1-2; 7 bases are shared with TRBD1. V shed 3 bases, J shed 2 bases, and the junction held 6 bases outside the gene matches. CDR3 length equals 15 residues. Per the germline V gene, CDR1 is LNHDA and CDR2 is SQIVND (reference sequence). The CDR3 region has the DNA TGTGCCAGTAGTATGGTAACGACAGGGAACTATGGCTACACCTTC. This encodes CASSMVTTGNYGYTF.

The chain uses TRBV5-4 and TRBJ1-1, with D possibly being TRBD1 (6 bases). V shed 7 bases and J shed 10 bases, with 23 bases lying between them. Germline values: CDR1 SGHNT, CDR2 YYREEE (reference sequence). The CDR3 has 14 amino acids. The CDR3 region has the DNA TGTGCCAGCGGAAAAGGGGGGACGCAAAGAGGAGCTTTCTTT. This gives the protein CASGKGGTQRGAFF.

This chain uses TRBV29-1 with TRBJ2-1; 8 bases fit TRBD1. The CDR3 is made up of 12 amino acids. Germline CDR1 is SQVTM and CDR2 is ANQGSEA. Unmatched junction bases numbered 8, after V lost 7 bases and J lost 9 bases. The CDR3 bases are TGCAGCGGGATTGGACAGGGAGTTGAGCAGTTCTTC. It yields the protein CSGIGQGVEQFF.

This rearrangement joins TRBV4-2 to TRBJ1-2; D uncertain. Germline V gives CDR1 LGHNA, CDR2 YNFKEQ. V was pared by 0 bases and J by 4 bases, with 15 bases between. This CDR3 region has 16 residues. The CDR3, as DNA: TGTGCCAGCAGCCAAGAAAAAGGCCATCTTGTCTATGGCTACACCTTC. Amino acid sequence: CASSQEKGHLVYGYTF.